The clone carrying this T cell receptor (beta chain) has only a few counts. Its target is not known. Using its own MiXCR run on the 5' RACE reads, TCRdb lists one record per CDR3 protein. The sample has around 350,000 distinct CDR3 sequences; approximately 6% are singletons. The CDR3 spans 12 residues. Germline CDR1 SGHTA, CDR2 FQGNSA. The ends were cut back, 5 bases at V and 10 bases at J, with 12 bases in the middle. The data originate from a study of T cells after yellow fever vaccination. Findings and caveats of the study: FACS-sorted repertoires might harbor abundant contaminating clonotypes from the bulk population. Clonotypes found in both CD4 and CD8 compartments made up a small share.

Here the sequenced sample was PBMCs, taken 5 days after the yellow fever booster vaccination. The sequence came from a man in his thirties or forties who received the YFV17D yellow fever vaccine. The chain employs TRBV7-2 and TRBJ2-1, with D uncertain. This CDR3 reads CASSLNSIEQFF. DNA for the CDR3: TGTGCCAGCAGCCTAAACAGTATAGAGCAGTTCTTC.